Below, 10 T cell receptor beta chains from the same sample are listed, as sequenced in a study of shared clonotypes between healthy human individuals (dated by TCRdb to the early 2020s). Libraries were built with the immunoSEQ multiplex PCR assay. Not all clones reach the TCRdb copy of this immuneACCESS table, which keeps in-frame sequences only. Checked studies attribute under half of the gap to unresolved V genes and leave the rest unexplained. This sample gives some 2 million clones in total; 85% to 95% of them show up just once. The top ten clones comprise 0.13% of the sample. Sequences were obtained from naive CD4+ T cells sorted from blood. This specimen's cell subset or site label, interpreted: CD45RA+ positively selected. The receptor set was obtained from a man between 18 and 35 years old in good health.

This clone was picked up a small number of times. This same CDR3 is encoded by further DNA sequences in the sample. The CDR3 is CASSYSDRDEQYF. CDR3 nucleotide sequence: TGTGCCAGCAGTTACTCCGACAGGGACGAGCAGTACTTC. This chain links TRBV6-5 with TRBJ2-7; 7 bases agree with TRBD1. Germline trimming cut 0 bases from V and 5 bases from J; bases unmatched to any gene: 1. This CDR3 region has 13 residues. Germline-derived CDR1 and CDR2 are MNHEY and SVGAGI.

This clone is a singleton in its sample. This chain joins TRBV30 and TRBJ1-5; D gene ambiguous. This CDR3 contains 13 residues. With 4 bases removed from V and 6 bases from J, the gap between germline ends came to 13 bases. Germline V gene data show CDR1 as GTSNPN and CDR2 as SVGIG (reference sequence). The CDR3 here is CAWTIGPGQPQHF. Here the CDR3 DNA reads TGTGCCTGGACGATTGGGCCCGGTCAGCCCCAGCATTTT.

The J gene is TRBJ2-7, the V gene TRBV11-2; 13 bases are a match to TRBD2. J lost 3 bases, V lost 5 bases, and 10 bases had no gene match. This CDR3 has 17 amino acids. CDR1 is SGHAT and CDR2 is FQNNGV in the germline V gene. The CDR3 DNA follows: TGTGCCAGCAGCCCGCGACTAGCGGGGGGTCCTAACTACGAGCAGTACTTC. It translates to CASSPRLAGGPNYEQYF.

The V gene is TRBV19, the J gene TRBJ1-5, with unresolved D. There are 18 residues in the CDR3. Germline V gene sequence: CDR1 LNHDA, CDR2 SQIVND (reference sequence). The V end lost 5 bases, the J end lost 0 bases, and 20 bases lay between the germline ends. CDR3: CASSAAPLHVASNQPQHF. DNA of the CDR3: TGTGCCAGTAGTGCAGCCCCGTTACACGTCGCTAGCAATCAGCCCCAGCATTTT.

This chain joins TRBV10-3 and TRBJ1-1; D possibly corresponds to TRBD1 (5 bases). The V and J ends lost 0 bases and 6 bases respectively, with 11 bases between them. This CDR3 comprises 14 residues. Germline V gene sequence: CDR1 ENHRY, CDR2 SYGVKD. The CDR3 DNA reads TGTGCCATCAGTGAGTCTCAGGGTTGGGCTGAAGCTTTCTTT. This codes for CAISESQGWAEAFF.

The chain is built from TRBV9 and TRBJ1-3, with D hard to call. Per the germline V gene, CDR1 is SGDLS and CDR2 is YYNGEE. The V gene lost 0 bases and the J gene lost 5 bases, with 12 bases spanning the gap. There are 15 residues in the CDR3. The CDR3 DNA sequence: TGTGCCAGCAGCGTAGGCACGACGCAAAGAAACACCATATATTTT. Translating it yields CASSVGTTQRNTIYF. The full variable domain, with the rest looked up from reference TRBV9 and TRBJ1-3, is DSGVTQTPKHLITATGQRVTLRCSPRSGDLSVYWYQQSLDQGLQFLIQYYNGEERAKGNILERFSAQQFPDLHSELNLSSLELGDSALYFCASSVGTTQRNTIYFGEGSWLTVV.

In regard to this clone: Relative to the germline gene, one junction end is altered; a read error may explain this. This sequence joins TRBV2 and TRBJ2-7; D not certain. Germline CDR1 and CDR2: SNHLY and FYNNEI. The CDR3 runs 12 residues. The chain's CDR3 is CASSEAGIVGNF. As DNA, the CDR3 is TGTGCCAGCAGTGAAGCGGGGATTGTGGGAAACTTC.

V usage is TRBV2 and J usage is TRBJ2-7; 8 bases agree with TRBD1. V dropped 7 bases and J dropped 6; count of bases not matched to a gene: 5. The CDR3 loop spans 12 amino acids. Germline V lookup: CDR1 SNHLY, CDR2 FYNNEI. Here the CDR3 reads CASTRDRGEQYF. The CDR3 region has the DNA TGTGCCAGCACCCGAGACAGGGGCGAGCAGTACTTC.

This clone has only one observation. Distinct nucleotide sequences in the sample also encode this CDR3. The CDR3 DNA follows: TGCGCCAGCAGCCAAGACCTAGCGGGAGGATCCTACGAGCAGTACTTC. It specifies CASSQDLAGGSYEQYF. The chain has TRBV4-1 and TRBJ2-7; 11 bases match TRBD2. Germline loops: CDR1 MGHRA, CDR2 YSYEKL. The CDR3 covers 16 residues. V shed 0 bases and J 1 base; nucleotides not matched to a gene: 2.

The chain links TRBV28 to TRBJ2-7; 7 bases are a match to TRBD2. The germline V gene encodes CDR1 MDHEN and CDR2 SYDVKM. The trim removed 5 bases at V and 7 bases at J, leaving 11 bases unmatched. The CDR3 extends over 14 amino acids. CDR3 region: CASSPATLGGEQYF. CDR3 DNA sequence: TGTGCCAGCAGTCCCGCGACCCTGGGGGGGGAGCAGTACTTC.